This TCR beta chain emerged from a study of graft-versus-host responses after intestinal transplantation. For the study at large: Once they had received anti-thymocyte globulin induction, all recipients took tacrolimus and steroids for approximately three years.

This clone has just a few counts. Assay used: immunoSEQ multiplex PCR; TCRdb lists only in-frame clones, some missing. Found here are roughly 8,700 clones, roughly 30% of them singletons; the top ten hold approximately 2%. Germline V gene lookup returns CDR1 SNHLY and CDR2 FYNNEI. The CDR3 loop spans 15 amino acids. Trimming at V came to 0 bases and at J to 2 bases, leaving 3 bases not matched to a gene. Responders (about 200,000, CFSE-labeled) met about 200,000 stimulators that were irradiated and violet-dye-labeled. The chain carries TRBV2 and TRBJ1-2; 7 bases fit TRBD1. This TCR came from a human patient who received an intestinal transplant. The material was alloreactive CD8+ T cells from a mixed lymphocyte reaction culture, obtained before intestinal transplant. Subset specified: CFSE-low proliferating T cells sorted from roughly 6-day pre-transplant mixed lymphocyte reaction (GvH or HvG direction). The chain's CDR3 is CASSEATGSNYGYTF. The CDR3 DNA reads TGTGCCAGCAGTGAAGCGACAGGGAGCAACTATGGCTACACCTTC. The full variable domain, in which reference TRBV2 and TRBJ1-2 provide the parts outside the CDR3, is EPEVTQTPSHQVTQMGQEVILRCVPISNHLYFYWYRQILGQKVEFLVSFYNNEISEKSEIFDDQFSVERPDGSNFTLKIRSTKLEDSAMYFCASSEATGSNYGYTFGSGTRLTVV.